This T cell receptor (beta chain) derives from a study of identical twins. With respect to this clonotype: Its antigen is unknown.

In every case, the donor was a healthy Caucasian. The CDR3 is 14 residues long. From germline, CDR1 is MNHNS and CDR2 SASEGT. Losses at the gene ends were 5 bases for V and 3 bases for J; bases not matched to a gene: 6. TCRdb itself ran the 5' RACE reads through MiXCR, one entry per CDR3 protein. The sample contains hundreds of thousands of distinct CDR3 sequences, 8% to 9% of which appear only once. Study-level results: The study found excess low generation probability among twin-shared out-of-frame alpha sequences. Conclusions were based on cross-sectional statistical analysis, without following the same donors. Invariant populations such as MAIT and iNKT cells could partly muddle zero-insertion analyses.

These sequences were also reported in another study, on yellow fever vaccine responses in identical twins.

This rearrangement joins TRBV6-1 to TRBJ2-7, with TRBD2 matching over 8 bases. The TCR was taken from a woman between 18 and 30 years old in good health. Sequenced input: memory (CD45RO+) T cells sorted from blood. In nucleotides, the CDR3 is TGTGCCAGCAGTCCCGGGACTAGGGACTACGAGCAGTACTTC. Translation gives CASSPGTRDYEQYF.